The 2 T cell receptor beta chains below all came from one sample that was sequenced in a study of blood T cell repertoires in COVID-19 (dated by TCRdb to about 2020). Libraries were prepared through the immunoSEQ multiplex PCR assay. TCRdb obtained this table from immuneACCESS and retained in-frame rearrangements with V and J assigned. These tables miss some clones; where compared with another copy, unresolved V genes account for less than half of the shortfall, and the remainder is unexplained. Present in this sample are more than 200,000 clones, about 87% of which were seen just once. The ten top clones hold about 5.9% of the sample. Source material: peripheral blood. The origin of the receptors is a woman aged 30 to 39 with COVID-19, enrolled during active disease.

The chain is built from TRBV19 and TRBJ1-1; D not certain. Germline lookup yields CDR1 LNHDA and CDR2 SQIVND (reference sequence). V was cut by 3 bases and J by 1 base, with 6 bases left in between. This CDR3 has 13 residues. The CDR3 loop reads CASSINKNTEAFF. CDR3 nucleotides: TGTGCCAGTAGTATCAACAAGAACACTGAAGCTTTCTTT. The entire variable domain, with the rest obtained from reference TRBV19 and TRBJ1-1, is as follows: DGGITQSPKYLFRKEGQNVTLSCEQNLNHDAMYWYRQDPGQGLRLIYYSQIVNDFQKGDIAEGYSVSREKKESFPLTVTSAQKNPTAFYLCASSINKNTEAFFGQGTRLTVV.

This chain links TRBV6-2 or TRBV6-3 with TRBJ2-2; 11 bases line up with TRBD2. The germline V gene has CDR1 MNHEY and CDR2 SVGEGT. V trimming: 6 bases; J trimming: 3 bases; junction bases outside the gene matches: 6. The length of the CDR3 is 16 residues. The chain's CDR3 is CASSTGLAAYTGELFF. In DNA, the CDR3 is TGTGCCAGCAGCACGGGACTAGCGGCCTACACCGGGGAGCTGTTTTTT.